These T cell receptor beta chains were read from a single sample in a study of CD8 T cells in Susac syndrome. TCRdb analysed the immunoSEQ multiplex PCR reads with MiXCR anew, one entry per CDR3 protein. The data show 250,000 to 300,000 distinct CDR3 sequences, with approximately 85% seen just once and 0.2% to 0.25% held by the top ten. Sequenced sample: CD8+ T cells from PBMCs. The receptors shown here come from a human donor with multiple sclerosis. Each CDR3 is given with its conserved first and last residue. The D gene is left open where the match is weak. Clone size is stated in some rows and not others, as once, few, many or a class when expanded.

clone_size,v_call,j_call,d_call,cdr3_aa,cdr3_nt
NA,TRBV28,TRBJ2-2,NA,CASSTGSRDGELFF,TGTGCCAGCAGTACCGGTAGCCGGGACGGGGAGCTGTTTTTT
NA,TRBV9,TRBJ2-2,NA,CASSVVNYGDRAPWGGSGELFF,TGTGCCAGCAGCGTAGTAAATTATGGAGACAGGGCCCCCTGGGGGGGCAGCGGGGAGCTGTTTTTT
NA,TRBV2,TRBJ2-7,TRBD2,CASSEALWGLAGVYEQYF,TGTGCCAGCAGTGAAGCGCTTTGGGGTCTAGCGGGAGTCTACGAGCAGTACTTC
few,TRBV4-3,TRBJ2-1,TRBD2,CASSQFASGSRQYNEQFF,TGCGCCAGCAGCCAATTTGCTAGCGGGAGTCGTCAGTACAATGAGCAGTTCTTC
NA,TRBV27,TRBJ2-3,TRBD1,CASSLRQGGGLDTQYF,TGTGCCAGCAGTCTACGACAGGGCGGTGGGCTAGATACGCAGTATTTT
NA,TRBV20-1,TRBJ1-5,TRBD1,CSGRGTGAGAQPQHF,TGCAGTGGTCGGGGGACAGGGGCGGGAGCCCAGCCCCAGCATTTT
NA,TRBV20-1,TRBJ2-7,NA,CSAGVTGTLGHEQYF,TGCAGTGCTGGGGTCACCGGGACTCTTGGGCACGAGCAGTACTTC
NA,TRBV19,TRBJ1-1,NA,CASSTDTPGEAFF,TGTGCCAGTAGTACCGACACCCCCGGTGAAGCTTTCTTT
NA,TRBV12-3/TRBV12-4,TRBJ1-1,NA,CASSPAPGTEAFF,TGTGCCAGCAGCCCCGCCCCGGGAACTGAAGCTTTCTTT
NA,TRBV11-2,TRBJ2-1,TRBD2,CASRSTSGRAGEQFF,TGTGCCAGCAGGAGCACTAGCGGGAGGGCGGGAGAGCAGTTCTTC
NA,TRBV20-1,TRBJ2-7,NA,CSASQRGPWKTYEQYF,TGCAGTGCTAGCCAAAGGGGCCCCTGGAAGACCTACGAGCAGTACTTC
NA,TRBV20-1,TRBJ2-6,NA,CSARSETGRIPRSSGANVLTF,TGCAGTGCTAGGAGCGAGACAGGTCGAATCCCCCGGAGCTCTGGGGCCAACGTCCTGACTTTC
NA,TRBV12-3/TRBV12-4,TRBJ1-3,NA,CASSSSGLLSGNTIYF,TGTGCCAGCAGCTCATCGGGACTCCTATCTGGAAACACCATATATTTT
once,TRBV29-1,TRBJ2-5,NA,CSALTGPQETQYF,TGCAGCGCTTTAACAGGGCCCCAAGAGACCCAGTACTTC
NA,TRBV27,TRBJ2-4,NA,CASRQLLGHIQYF,TGTGCCTCACGACAGCTACTAGGGCACATTCAGTACTTC
NA,TRBV20-1,TRBJ2-1,TRBD2,CSARSGLAGVVF,TGCAGTGCTAGGTCGGGACTAGCGGGAGTGGTCTTC
NA,TRBV4-3,TRBJ2-2,NA,CASSLGGRAENTGELFF,TGCGCCAGCAGCCTCGGGGGGCGGGCAGAGAACACCGGGGAGCTGTTTTTT
NA,TRBV28,TRBJ2-7,TRBD2,CASSRGGRTYEQYF,TGTGCCAGCAGCCGGGGCGGGAGGACGTACGAGCAGTACTTC
NA,TRBV2,TRBJ1-2,TRBD1,CARRQGLYGYTF,TGTGCCAGGAGACAGGGGCTCTATGGCTACACCTTC
NA,TRBV20-1,TRBJ2-7,TRBD2,CSARGGGSGRFVFYEQYF,TGCAGTGCTAGGGGAGGAGGTAGCGGGAGATTCGTCTTCTACGAGCAGTACTTC
NA,TRBV28,TRBJ1-2,NA,CASSLPPWREVYGYTF,TGTGCCAGCAGTTTACCACCGTGGAGGGAGGTCTATGGCTACACCTTC
NA,TRBV6-5,TRBJ1-2,NA,CASSYLTGYGYTF,TGTGCCAGCAGTTATCTCACAGGCTATGGCTACACCTTC
NA,TRBV4-3,TRBJ2-6,TRBD2,CASSQPPGLELANVLTF,TGCGCCAGCAGCCAACCGCCGGGACTAGAGTTGGCCAACGTCCTGACTTTC
NA,TRBV20-1,TRBJ1-2,NA,CSARGSRGSEYYGYTF,TGCAGTGCTAGGGGAAGTCGGGGGTCCGAATACTATGGCTACACCTTC
NA,TRBV4-3,TRBJ1-1,NA,CASSQDGPREAFF,TGCGCCAGCAGCCAAGATGGCCCGCGTGAAGCTTTCTTT
NA,TRBV27,TRBJ2-7,TRBD2,CASSDGTSVYEQYF,TGTGCCAGCAGTGATGGGACTAGCGTTTACGAGCAGTACTTC
NA,TRBV4-2,TRBJ1-5,NA,CASSRTGPIDQPQHF,TGTGCCAGCAGCCGAACGGGACCGATAGATCAGCCCCAGCATTTT
NA,TRBV28,TRBJ1-5,NA,CASSLLVGGEDQPQHF,TGTGCCAGCAGTTTACTAGTAGGGGGGGAGGATCAGCCCCAGCATTTT